The T cell receptor (beta chain) described here comes from a study of T cell responses to AZD1222 COVID-19 vaccine. TCRdb's table, derived via immunoSEQ multiplex PCR, lists solely in-frame clones and lacks some. Among 110,000 or so clones, about 86% were seen once, and the ten largest hold approximately 18%. The CDR3 has 14 amino acids. CDR1 is MNHEY, CDR2 SVGAGI, per germline. V lost 6 bases and J lost 5, with 16 bases in between. V usage is TRBV6-5 and J usage is TRBJ1-2, with a tentative D call TRBD1 (5 bases). This TCR was recovered from an adult who received the AZD1222 COVID-19 vaccine. The specimen was peripheral blood, collected 28 days after the second AZD1222 dose. The CDR3 DNA sequence: TGTGCCAGCAGGCCCTCATGGGGCTTTTATGGCTACACCTTC. Translation gives CASRPSWGFYGYTF.